Listed below are T cell receptor beta chains from one sample, sequenced in a study of T cell responses to AZD1222 COVID-19 vaccine. Some clones are missing from TCRdb's copy, which holds only in-frame ones; the method was immunoSEQ multiplex PCR. The sample consists of over 100,000 clones, roughly 88% of them appearing once. This specimen was peripheral blood, taken on day 0 of MenACWY control vaccination. The source is an adult in good health. CDR3s include the opening cysteine and the closing phenylalanine or tryptophan. D genes are given only for firm matches. A clone size is listed for some rows: how often the clone was seen (once, few, many), or a class if it is expanded.

J	D	V	size	CDR3	DNA
TRBJ1-4	-	TRBV4-2	-	CASSQAEGLSFGDEKLFF	TGTGCCAGCAGCCAAGCTGAGGGTCTCAGTTTCGGGGATGAAAAACTGTTTTTT
TRBJ2-1	-	TRBV28	-	CASSLAQIDKRDEQFF	TGTGCCAGCAGTTTAGCCCAGATCGATAAACGGGATGAGCAGTTCTTC
TRBJ1-1	-	TRBV6-5	few	CASKPGLVNTEAFF	TGTGCCAGCAAACCGGGACTCGTGAACACTGAAGCTTTCTTT
TRBJ1-1	TRBD1	TRBV29-1	-	CSGRDSTEAFF	TGCAGCGGCCGGGACAGCACTGAAGCTTTCTTT
TRBJ2-2	TRBD2	TRBV7-9	-	CASSLVNRLAGMSGELFF	TGTGCCAGCAGCTTGGTAAACCGACTAGCGGGGATGTCCGGGGAGCTGTTTTTT
TRBJ2-7	-	TRBV5-1	-	CASSQDSSYEQYF	TGCGCCAGCAGCCAAGACAGTTCCTACGAGCAGTACTTC
TRBJ2-1	TRBD1	TRBV13	-	CASSLGAPTGAHWNNEQFF	TGTGCCAGCAGCTTAGGTGCTCCGACAGGGGCCCATTGGAACAATGAGCAGTTCTTC
TRBJ1-1	-	TRBV11-2	-	CASSLAGYTEAFF	TGTGCCAGCAGCTTAGCGGGGTACACTGAAGCTTTCTTT
TRBJ2-2	TRBD1	TRBV10-3	-	CAISDTPGTANTGELFF	TGTGCCATCAGTGACACACCCGGGACAGCGAACACCGGGGAGCTGTTTTTT
TRBJ1-3	-	TRBV6-5	-	CASGQVGFNTIYF	TGTGCCAGCGGCCAGGTGGGGTTTAACACCATATATTTT
TRBJ2-7	-	TRBV7-2	-	CASSNIRGYEQYF	TGTGCCAGCAGCAACATCCGGGGCTACGAGCAGTACTTC
TRBJ1-2	TRBD1	TRBV2	-	CASSLDRGLNYGYTF	TGTGCCAGCAGTCTGGACAGGGGGTTGAACTATGGCTACACCTTC
TRBJ1-2	TRBD1	TRBV7-9	-	CASSFPQGASNYGYTF	TGTGCCAGCAGCTTTCCGCAGGGGGCGTCTAACTATGGCTACACCTTC
TRBJ1-2	-	TRBV4-1	-	CASSQSGESYGYTF	TGCGCCAGCAGCCAATCTGGGGAGTCCTATGGCTACACCTTC
TRBJ1-1	-	TRBV7-2	-	CASSLAWSRAGGAFF	TGTGCCAGCAGCTTAGCATGGTCCAGGGCGGGCGGAGCTTTCTTT
TRBJ2-1	-	TRBV29-1	-	CSVVSRGEQFF	TGCAGCGTTGTATCACGGGGGGAGCAGTTCTTC
TRBJ1-6	TRBD1	TRBV28	-	CASSPGGSAYNSPLHF	TGTGCCAGCAGCCCAGGGGGCAGCGCGTATAATTCACCCCTCCACTTT
TRBJ2-3	TRBD2	TRBV28	-	CASSRGAGSTDTQYF	TGTGCCAGCAGTCGAGGAGCGGGGAGCACAGATACGCAGTATTTT
TRBJ2-1	-	TRBV7-8	-	CASSLAYRGAGNEQFF	TGTGCCAGCAGCTTAGCGTATAGGGGGGCGGGCAATGAGCAGTTCTTC
TRBJ1-6	-	TRBV7-8	-	CASQASYNSPLHF	TGTGCCAGCCAGGCGTCCTATAATTCACCCCTCCACTTT
TRBJ1-4	-	TRBV3-1/TRBV3-2	-	CASSPGSPTGGEKLFF	TGTGCCAGCAGCCCCGGGTCCCCCACGGGGGGTGAAAAACTGTTTTTT
TRBJ2-1	-	TRBV24-1	-	CATRLGSYNEQFF	TGTGCCACCAGGTTGGGGTCCTACAATGAGCAGTTCTTC
TRBJ1-2	-	TRBV25-1	-	CASSELSVEAYGYTF	TGTGCCAGCAGTGAATTGTCCGTAGAGGCCTATGGCTACACCTTC
TRBJ1-1	-	TRBV9	-	CASSVGMGTEAFF	TGTGCCAGCAGCGTAGGCATGGGTACTGAAGCTTTCTTT
TRBJ1-1	TRBD1	TRBV7-2	-	CASSFRQGITEAFF	TGTGCCAGCAGCTTCCGACAGGGAATCACTGAAGCTTTCTTT
TRBJ1-1	-	TRBV10-3	-	CAISEVENTEAFF	TGTGCCATCAGTGAAGTCGAGAACACTGAAGCTTTCTTT
TRBJ1-2	TRBD1	TRBV28	-	CASNGGRQGSDYGYTF	TGTGCCAGCAACGGCGGGCGACAGGGGTCGGACTATGGCTACACCTTC
TRBJ1-2	-	TRBV3-1/TRBV3-2	-	CASSHGSYGYTF	TGTGCCAGCAGCCACGGCAGCTATGGCTACACCTTC
TRBJ2-3	-	TRBV30	-	CAWSPTDWASTDTQYF	TGTGCCTGGAGTCCAACCGACTGGGCTAGCACAGATACGCAGTATTTT
TRBJ2-7	TRBD2	TRBV6-5	-	CASSSGSYEQYF	TGTGCCAGCTCTAGCGGCTCCTACGAGCAGTACTTC
TRBJ1-5	-	TRBV6-8	-	CASRGTKNSNQPQHF	TGTGCCAGCAGGGGAACTAAAAATAGCAATCAGCCCCAGCATTTT
TRBJ2-1	-	TRBV12-3/TRBV12-4	-	CASSLGGNEQFF	TGTGCCAGCAGTTTGGGGGGTAATGAGCAGTTCTTC
TRBJ2-1	-	TRBV29-1	once	CSVVPAETYNEQFF	TGCAGCGTTGTTCCGGCCGAGACCTACAATGAGCAGTTCTTC
TRBJ2-6	-	TRBV19	-	CASSMRRLDSGANVLTF	TGTGCCAGTAGTATGAGGCGACTTGATTCTGGGGCCAACGTCCTGACTTTC
TRBJ1-3	TRBD1	TRBV30	-	CAWSAGTGAITIYF	TGTGCCTGGAGTGCCGGGACAGGGGCCATTACCATATATTTT
TRBJ2-1	-	TRBV21-1	-	CASSKASGPPEQFF	TGTGCCAGCAGCAAAGCGTCAGGCCCTCCTGAGCAGTTCTTC
TRBJ1-5	-	TRBV19	once	CASSSGRSNQPQHF	TGTGCCAGTAGTTCCGGGCGATCGAATCAGCCCCAGCATTTT
TRBJ1-4	-	TRBV21-1	-	CASSNGRVREEKLFF	TGTGCCAGCAGCAATGGGAGGGTTCGAGAGGAAAAACTGTTTTTT
TRBJ2-3	-	TRBV5-4	-	CASKALGRDSTDTQYF	TGTGCCAGCAAAGCTTTAGGTAGAGACTCCACAGATACGCAGTATTTT
TRBJ2-7	-	TRBV7-2	-	CASSLAPGVLTYEQYF	TGTGCCAGCAGCTTAGCGCCCGGGGTCCTCACCTACGAGCAGTACTTC
TRBJ1-2	-	TRBV5-1	-	CASSFPGYYGYTF	TGCGCCAGCAGCTTCCCGGGCTACTATGGCTACACCTTC
TRBJ1-1	TRBD1	TRBV4-3	-	CASSQSTRTGPLPEAFF	TGCGCCAGCAGCCAGAGTACACGGACAGGGCCACTCCCTGAAGCTTTCTTT
TRBJ1-1	TRBD1	TRBV7-2	-	CASSLEQGGSTEAFF	TGTGCCAGCAGCTTAGAACAGGGGGGAAGCACTGAAGCTTTCTTT